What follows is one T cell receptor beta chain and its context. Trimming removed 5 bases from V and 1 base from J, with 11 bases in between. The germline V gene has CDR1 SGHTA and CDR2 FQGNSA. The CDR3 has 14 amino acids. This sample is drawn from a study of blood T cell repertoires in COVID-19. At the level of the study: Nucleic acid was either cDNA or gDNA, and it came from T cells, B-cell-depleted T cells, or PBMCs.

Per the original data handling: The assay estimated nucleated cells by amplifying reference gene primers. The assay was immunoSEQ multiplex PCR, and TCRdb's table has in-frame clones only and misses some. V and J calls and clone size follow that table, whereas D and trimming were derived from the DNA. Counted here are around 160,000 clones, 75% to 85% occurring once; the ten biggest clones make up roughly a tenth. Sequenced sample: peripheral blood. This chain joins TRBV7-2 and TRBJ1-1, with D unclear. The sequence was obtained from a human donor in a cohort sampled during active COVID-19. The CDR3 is CASSPSTSNTEAFF. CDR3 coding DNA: TGTGCCAGCAGCCCCTCTACTTCGAACACTGAAGCTTTCTTT.